Below, 30 T cell receptor beta chains from the same sample are listed, as sequenced in a study of blood T cell repertoires in COVID-19. Some clones are missing from TCRdb's copy, which holds only in-frame ones; the method was immunoSEQ multiplex PCR. The table lists hundreds of thousands of clones, around four fifths of them singletons. Sequencing was carried out using peripheral blood. These receptors were collected from an elderly man with acute or convalescent COVID-19.

The chain links TRBV2 to TRBJ2-7; the D gene is possibly TRBD2 (6 bases). The CDR3 totals 14 residues. V was cut by 5 bases and J by 4 bases, with 15 bases left in between. Germline-derived CDR1 and CDR2 are SNHLY and FYNNEI. CDR3 bases: TGTGCCAGCAGTACGGGGAGGCAAATTTACGAGCAGTACTTC. Its protein product is CASSTGRQIYEQYF.

The chain has TRBV5-1 and TRBJ2-1; the D gene is possibly TRBD2 (6 bases). The germline V gene encodes CDR1 SGHRS and CDR2 YFSETQ. V dropped 3 bases and J dropped 6 bases, with 7 bases sitting between them. The CDR3 covers 12 residues. In DNA, the CDR3 is TGCGCCAGCAGCTGGGGGGTCAATGAGCAGTTCTTC. As protein: CASSWGVNEQFF.

V gene TRBV5-1 combines with J gene TRBJ1-4; possibly TRBD1 for D (6 bases). This CDR3 spans 14 amino acids. The V gene's germline CDR1 is SGHRS and CDR2 YFSETQ. Trimming removed 6 bases at V and 4 bases at J, with 13 bases between. CDR3 in amino acids: CASTDTGINEKLFF. For the CDR3, the DNA is TGCGCCAGCACCGATACAGGGATTAATGAAAAACTGTTTTTT.

This chain uses TRBV28 with TRBJ1-2, with a weak D call TRBD1 (5 bases). Germline V lookup: CDR1 MDHEN, CDR2 SYDVKM. Trimming took 4 bases from V and 8 from J, leaving 20 bases between them. CDR3 size: 15 residues. The CDR3 is CASSSAGNEGLGYTF. For the CDR3, the DNA is TGTGCCAGCAGTTCGGCGGGGAACGAGGGGTTGGGCTACACCTTC.

This clone came up a few times. This chain uses TRBV7-9 with TRBJ2-5; 13 bases map to TRBD2. The CDR3 sequence is 17 residues long. V trimming: 4 bases; J trimming: 2 bases; junction bases outside the gene matches: 7. The germline CDR1 and CDR2 sequences are SEHNR and FQNEAQ (reference sequence). DNA of the CDR3: TGTGCCAGCAGCTCCGTCACTAGCGGGGGGGTACAAGAGACCCAGTACTTC. This encodes CASSSVTSGGVQETQYF.

The J gene is TRBJ1-2, the V gene TRBV21-1; the table calls TRBD1, which could not be checked here. TRBV21-1 is given as a pseudogene. There are 16 residues in the CDR3. This CDR3 is CASSKAGTGRGYGYTF. CDR3 nucleotides: TGTGCCAGCAGCAAAGCCGGGACAGGGAGGGGCTATGGCTACACCTTC.

V is TRBV11-2 and J is TRBJ2-1; the match to TRBD2 covers 7 bases. J gave up 7 bases and V 3 bases, and 3 bases lay outside the gene matches. The length of the CDR3 is 13 residues. Germline CDR1 reads SGHAT; CDR2 reads FQNNGV. This chain's CDR3 is CASSFVGGNEQFF. CDR3 bases: TGTGCCAGCAGCTTCGTGGGAGGGAATGAGCAGTTCTTC.

The chain joins TRBV10-3 to TRBJ2-7, with D perhaps TRBD2 (7 bases). Germline-derived CDR1 and CDR2 are ENHRY and SYGVKD. This CDR3 region has 14 residues. Trimming stripped 0 bases from V and 6 bases from J, with 12 bases between. CDR3 amino acids: CAISESEGGVEQYF. CDR3 in DNA: TGTGCCATCAGTGAGTCAGAGGGGGGGGTCGAGCAGTACTTC.

The V gene is TRBV7-2, the J gene TRBJ2-7; a weak D match, TRBD2 (7 bases). This CDR3 has 15 amino acids. The V gene's germline CDR1 is SGHTA and CDR2 FQGNSA. The ends were cut back, 1 base at V and 3 bases at J, with 13 bases in the middle. Here the CDR3 reads CASSLVGGPYYEQYF. The CDR3 DNA follows: TGTGCCAGCAGCTTAGTCGGGGGGCCCTACTACGAGCAGTACTTC.

The chain employs TRBV7-8 and TRBJ1-1; D uncertain. Trimming stripped 4 bases from V and 2 bases from J, with 17 bases between. The CDR3 consists of 16 residues. The germline CDR1 and CDR2 sequences are SGHVS and FQNEAQ. The CDR3 DNA sequence: TGTGCCAGCAGCTCCCGCGCGAGCGGTTTAAACACTGAAGCTTTCTTT. Translation gives CASSSRASGLNTEAFF.

The gene calls are TRBV5-1 and TRBJ1-3; 8 bases fit TRBD1. There are 14 residues in the CDR3. Germline CDR1 and CDR2: SGHRS and YFSETQ. J gave up 3 bases and V 4 bases, and 3 bases lay outside the gene matches. The CDR3 coding sequence is TGCGCCAGCAGCCAACAGGGGGATGGAAACACCATATATTTT. Protein product: CASSQQGDGNTIYF.

V is TRBV5-1 and J is TRBJ2-2; 7 nucleotides agree with TRBD1. V dropped 2 bases and J dropped 0; count of bases not matched to a gene: 7. The CDR3 totals 17 residues. Germline CDR1 SGHRS, CDR2 YFSETQ. The CDR3 spells CASSFQDRKSNTGELFF. The DNA for the CDR3 is TGCGCCAGCAGCTTCCAGGACAGGAAATCGAACACCGGGGAGCTGTTTTTT.

The chain recombines TRBV2 with TRBJ2-2; no firm D call. Germline CDR1 is SNHLY and CDR2 is FYNNEI. CDR3 length: 11 amino acids. Deletions cut 4 bases from V and 6 bases from J, with 3 bases between. The CDR3 region is CASSVAGELFF. The CDR3 coding sequence is TGTGCCAGCAGTGTAGCCGGGGAGCTGTTTTTT.

This clone appeared a single time. The J gene is TRBJ2-3, the V gene TRBV28; 7 bases match TRBD1. The V segment lost 9 bases and the J segment 14 bases; nucleotides outside the gene matches: 14. This CDR3 has 12 amino acids. The germline V gene has CDR1 MDHEN and CDR2 SYDVKM. The CDR3: CASPSAGGTMYF. The CDR3 nucleotides read TGTGCCAGTCCCTCCGCAGGGGGTACTATGTATTTT.

This chain uses TRBV6-5 with TRBJ1-1; 7 bases are a match to TRBD1. This CDR3 is built from 12 residues. V was clipped by 6 bases and J by 10 bases; unmatched bases: 8. Germline values: CDR1 MNHEY, CDR2 SVGAGI. CDR3 sequence: CASSPPGGRAFF. The CDR3 region has the DNA TGTGCCAGCAGCCCCCCAGGGGGAAGAGCTTTCTTT.

CDR3 in DNA: TGTGCCAGCAGTGAAGCAATACTATCAACTAATGAAAAACTGTTTTTT. Translated, it gives CASSEAILSTNEKLFF. The rearrangement uses TRBV6-1 and TRBJ1-4; D uncertain. With 0 bases removed from V and 0 bases from J, the gap between germline ends came to 8 bases. Per germline, CDR1 MNHNS and CDR2 SASEGT. CDR3 size: 16 residues.

The chain links TRBV6-7 to TRBJ2-5; tentative D call: TRBD1 (6 bases). TRBV6-7 is classed as an ORF, of uncertain function. This CDR3 comprises 14 residues. Deletions cut 2 bases from V and 0 bases from J, with 7 bases between. CDR3 amino acids: CASSYRGNQETQYF. CDR3 nucleotide sequence: TGTGCCAGCAGTTACAGGGGGAACCAAGAGACCCAGTACTTC.

J is TRBJ1-2 and V is TRBV6-6, with D possibly TRBD1 on 5 matching bases. V was clipped by 2 bases and J by 4 bases, with 11 bases between them. The CDR3 sequence is 14 residues long. Germline V gene data show CDR1 as MNHNY and CDR2 as SVGAGI (reference sequence). The CDR3 DNA sequence: TGTGCCAGCAGTTACGGGGGGTCAGGCTATGGCTACACCTTC. Amino acids: CASSYGGSGYGYTF.

J is TRBJ2-5 and V is TRBV4-1, with D possibly TRBD2 on 6 matching bases. Trimming took off 1 base at V and 5 bases at J, with 14 bases between the two ends. The CDR3 is made up of 15 amino acids. Germline V gene data show CDR1 as MGHRA and CDR2 as YSYEKL. For the CDR3, the DNA is TGCGCCAGCAGCCAAGGACTCACTAGCACGGAGACCCAGTACTTC. Its protein product is CASSQGLTSTETQYF.

CDR3 DNA sequence: TGTGCCAGCAGCCAGGGAACTAGCAGCAATGAGCAGTTCTTC. The encoded protein is CASSQGTSSNEQFF. This chain joins TRBV14 and TRBJ2-1, with a weak D call TRBD2 (6 bases). The CDR3 loop spans 14 amino acids. Germline assignment: CDR1 SGHDN and CDR2 FVKESK. V was trimmed by 3 bases and J by 6 bases, leaving 12 bases between them.

The sample holds one count of this clone. V and J are TRBV5-1 and TRBJ2-7; the match to TRBD2 covers 7 bases. CDR1 SGHRS and CDR2 YFSETQ come from the germline V gene. The CDR3 length is 14 residues. The junction had 13 bases not matched to a gene; V was cut back by 7 bases and J by 6 bases. CDR3 residues: CASHPAGRVSEQYF. CDR3 bases: TGCGCCAGCCACCCAGCGGGGCGAGTATCCGAGCAGTACTTC.

This chain joins TRBV15 and TRBJ1-5; 9 nucleotides agree with TRBD1. V was clipped by 1 base and J by 7 bases; unmatched bases: 5. Germline CDR1 LNHNV, CDR2 YYDKDF (reference sequence). The CDR3 totals 15 residues. The CDR3 coding sequence is TGTGCCACCAGCAGAGGGGACAGGGTAGGCCAGCCCCAGCATTTT. It encodes CATSRGDRVGQPQHF. The whole variable domain, filled in from reference TRBV15 and TRBJ1-5, reads DAMVIQNPRYQVTQFGKPVTLSCSQTLNHNVMYWYQQKSSQAPKLLFHYYDKDFNNEADTPDNFQSRRPNTSFCFLDIRSPGLGDTAMYLCATSRGDRVGQPQHFGDGTRLSIL.

The genes are TRBV7-3 and TRBJ2-1; the D gene is possibly TRBD1 (5 bases). CDR3 length: 16 amino acids. Germline V gene sequence: CDR1 SGHTA, CDR2 FQGTGA. V was cut by 2 bases and J by 2 bases, with 13 bases left in between. In DNA, the CDR3 is TGTGCCAGCAGCTTACGTGGCCAGGGTGCCTACAATGAGCAGTTCTTC. It specifies CASSLRGQGAYNEQFF.

The chain carries TRBV25-1 and TRBJ2-5; D may be TRBD1 (7 bases). The CDR3 extends over 13 amino acids. CDR1 is MGHDK and CDR2 is SYGVNS in the germline V gene. V lost 8 bases, J lost 2 bases, and 12 bases lay in between. The CDR3 reads CASAQGGQETQYF. CDR3 DNA sequence: TGTGCCAGCGCCCAGGGGGGACAAGAGACCCAGTACTTC.

The V call is TRBV6-1, the J call TRBJ2-7; a weak D match, TRBD2 (5 bases). The length of the CDR3 is 16 residues. V lost 2 bases and J 2 bases, leaving 16 bases between the germline ends. Germline CDR1 reads MNHNS; CDR2 reads SASEGT. This CDR3 is CASSEQYPGTTYEQYF. The CDR3 region has the DNA TGTGCCAGCAGTGAACAATATCCGGGAACAACCTACGAGCAGTACTTC.

The V call is TRBV5-1, the J call TRBJ2-7; D is possibly TRBD2 (6 bases). Trimming left V 4 bases short and J 1 base short, with 12 bases between. Germline V CDR1 and CDR2: SGHRS, YFSETQ. The CDR3 contains 14 residues. CDR3 sequence reads: CASSLGRTSYEQYF. Written as DNA, the CDR3 is TGCGCCAGCAGCCTCGGGAGAACATCCTACGAGCAGTACTTC.

This clone turned up a few times. This sequence joins TRBV2 and TRBJ1-5; 8 nucleotides agree with TRBD1. CDR1 SNHLY and CDR2 FYNNEI come from the germline V gene. V shed 6 bases and J 6 bases; nucleotides not matched to a gene: 16. CDR3 size: 17 residues. CDR3 nucleotide sequence: TGTGCCAGCAGGGATTTCGGCTCGGACAGGGTGACTCAGCCCCAGCATTTT. As protein: CASRDFGSDRVTQPQHF.

The rearrangement uses TRBV11-2 and TRBJ2-1; 10 positions match TRBD2. The V gene's germline CDR1 is SGHAT and CDR2 FQNNGV. The CDR3 consists of 15 residues. After removal of 2 bases from V and 2 bases from J, the junction contained 0 bases not matched to a gene. Here the CDR3 reads CASSLLAGAYNEQFF. CDR3 in DNA: TGTGCCAGCAGCTTACTAGCGGGAGCCTACAATGAGCAGTTCTTC.

The rearrangement links TRBV5-1 to TRBJ2-5; 12 positions agree with TRBD2. This CDR3 has 17 amino acids. Germline V gene data show CDR1 as SGHRS and CDR2 as YFSETQ. The V gene end was trimmed by 4 bases and the J gene end by 1 base; junction bases not matched to a gene: 8. The CDR3 DNA reads TGCGCCAGCAGCCCGACTGGGACTAGCGGGTTCCAAGAGACCCAGTACTTC. Its protein product is CASSPTGTSGFQETQYF.

The chain joins TRBV3-1 (or the pseudogene TRBV3-2) to TRBJ2-2; TRBD2 matches at 7 bases. V shed 3 bases and J 3 bases; nucleotides not matched to a gene: 10. The length of the CDR3 is 17 residues. CDR1 LGHDT and CDR2 YNNKEL come from the germline V gene (reference sequence). CDR3 sequence reads: CASSHLRGRGDTGELFF. Written as DNA, the CDR3 is TGTGCCAGCAGCCACCTTCGCGGGAGAGGGGACACCGGGGAGCTGTTTTTT.